The present entry profiles one T cell receptor beta chain with its context. Its antigen remains undetermined. Base-call qualities are not available, and no considerably larger clone is one nucleotide away. Collaborating institutions collected whole blood in K2EDTA tubes following their own protocols. For TCRbeta analysis, collaborator samples were shipped as frozen whole blood, as isolated PBMCs, or as DNA extracted from either sample type. This entry comes from a study of blood T cell repertoires in COVID-19 (dated by TCRdb to between 2020 and 2021). As for the study more broadly: Collaborator samples came from the United States, Italy and Spain and covered acute and convalescent phases of COVID-19. The repertoires were released in a freely available public database intended as a resource for research on the immune response to SARS-CoV-2. The samples were drawn from the first 160 participants of the ongoing ImmuneRACE study and from 1,200 or so subjects provided by 6 global collaborators. The dataset comprised deeply sampled blood TCRbeta repertoires from subjects exposed to, actively infected with, or recovered from COVID-19. The material from the prospective study consisted of cDNA or gDNA derived from T cells, B-cell-depleted T cells, or PBMCs. Nearly every sample came with metadata listing a de-identified subject ID, COVID-19 status, age in years and sex. Where HLA class I and class II types were available, the types were taken from metadata supplied by the sample provider, not from assay-based typing. Beyond this particular receptor, the publication reports: How much clinical and demographic metadata was included differed by source and by participant, and the metadata was provided uncurated.

The CDR3, from cysteine to phenylalanine, totals 14 residues. Of the read, only the CDR3 DNA is kept; its 42 bases are in frame from base 1. Trimming leaves V shorter by 1 base and J shorter by 7 bases, with the junction holding 6 bases beyond the gene matches. CDR1 and CDR2, per the germline V gene, are LGHNT and FRNRAP. The immunoSEQ Assay, a bias-controlled multiplex PCR, was used to amplify TCRbeta CDR3 regions from genomic DNA. The authors processed their data as follows. The number of nucleated cells in each sample was estimated by amplification of reference gene primers within the assay. To quantify the absolute abundance of each unique TCRbeta CDR3 rearrangement, sequence reads were collapsed and filtered. For each sample, productive Simpson clonality was calculated as the square root of Simpson's diversity index over productive rearrangements. Here the immuneACCESS table is served through TCRdb, limited to in-frame sequences with V and J called. Missing clones are a known gap in these copies; in checked studies unresolved V genes cover under half, and the rest lacks a known reason. The DNA gave D and trimming, while V, J and clone size come from that table. The sample contains under 130,000 clones, about 90% of them found a single time. Clones ranked in the top ten supply about 6.3% of the sample.

This clonotype was sampled from a human donor in a cohort sampled during active COVID-19. The rearrangement joined TRBV12-5 to TRBJ2-5; TRBD2 agrees with 7 junctional bases. Sequencing was performed on peripheral blood. The DNA sequence reads TGTGCTAGTGGTTTGGCATCCCGCGGGGGGACCCAGTACTTC. Translated, this gives CASGLASRGGTQYF.